A single sample is the source of the 20 T cell receptor beta chains below, sequenced in a study of PD-L1 blockade in urothelial cancer. Time point given: pretreatment peripheral blood. Measured with immunoSEQ multiplex PCR; TCRdb has only the in-frame clones, and not every one. The data hold around 71,000 clones, with around four fifths observed a single time. The sample in question was PBMCs, obtained around atezolizumab (anti-PD-L1) treatment. All receptors come from a man aged 35-49 years with urothelial cancer.

The chain is built from TRBV12-5 and TRBJ2-2; 9 positions match TRBD2. The CDR3 covers 16 residues. Germline CDR1 reads LGHNT; CDR2 reads FRNRAP. V gave up 6 bases and J gave up 1 base; unmatched junction bases: 6. The chain's CDR3 is CASGLSGSGNTGELFF. The CDR3 DNA sequence: TGTGCTAGTGGCCTTAGCGGGAGCGGGAACACCGGGGAGCTGTTTTTT.

This chain connects TRBV9 to TRBJ1-2; 7 positions agree with TRBD1. CDR3 length equals 12 residues. CDR1 and CDR2 (germline): SGDLS, YYNGEE. Losses at the gene ends were 9 bases for V and 3 bases for J; bases not matched to a gene: 5. The chain's CDR3 is CATTGEDYGYTF. In DNA, the CDR3 is TGTGCCACCACAGGGGAAGACTATGGCTACACCTTC.

The chain employs TRBV5-1 and TRBJ2-5, with 7 bases identical to TRBD1. This CDR3 contains 15 residues. In germline, CDR1 is SGHRS, CDR2 YFSETQ. J was trimmed by 2 bases and V by 4 bases; bases with no gene match: 8. The CDR3 loop is CASSPVDRSQETQYF. The CDR3 DNA reads as TGCGCCAGCAGCCCAGTGGACAGGTCGCAAGAGACCCAGTACTTC. Based on the CDR3 plus reference TRBV5-1 and TRBJ2-5, the full variable domain is KAGVTQTPRYLIKTRGQQVTLSCSPISGHRSVSWYQQTPGQGLQFLFEYFSETQRNKGNFPGRFSGRQFSNSRSEMNVSTLELGDSALYLCASSPVDRSQETQYFGPGTRLLVL.

The chain carries TRBV30 and TRBJ1-1; D perhaps matches TRBD1 (6 bases). This CDR3 has 18 amino acids. V lost 4 bases to trimming and J lost 0 bases, with 24 bases between them. Germline V gene sequence: CDR1 GTSNPN, CDR2 SVGIG (reference sequence). The CDR3 coding sequence is TGTGCCTGGACGACCACAAGGACAGAAGTAGGATTGAACACTGAAGCTTTCTTT. This sequence encodes CAWTTTRTEVGLNTEAFF. Full variable domain (missing parts from reference TRBV30 and TRBJ1-1): SQTIHQWPATLVQPVGSPLSLECTVEGTSNPNLYWYRQAAGRGLQLLFYSVGIGQISSEVPQNLSASRPQDRQFILSSKKLLLSDSGFYLCAWTTTRTEVGLNTEAFFGQGTRLTVV.

The rearrangement joins TRBV27 to TRBJ2-1; 7 bases are a match to TRBD1. CDR3 length: 12 residues. V lost 5 bases, J lost 7 bases, and 2 bases stayed unmatched. Germline lookup yields CDR1 MNHEY and CDR2 SMNVEV (reference sequence). The DNA for the CDR3 is TGTGCCAGCAGTACGGACAGGAATGAGCAGTTCTTC. It specifies CASSTDRNEQFF.

The genes are TRBV5-1 and TRBJ1-1; 7 bases are shared with TRBD1. The CDR3 has 14 amino acids. The V gene's germline CDR1 is SGHRS and CDR2 YFSETQ. J lost 3 bases, V lost 4 bases, and 6 bases had no gene match. The CDR3: CASSQTGVDTEAFF. DNA for the CDR3: TGCGCCAGCAGCCAAACAGGGGTAGACACTGAAGCTTTCTTT.

This rearrangement joins TRBV2 to TRBJ2-3, with 10 bases identical to TRBD2. The CDR3 has 14 residues. CDR1 SNHLY and CDR2 FYNNEI come from the germline V gene. V lost 7 bases to trimming and J lost 4 bases; unmatched junction nucleotides: 5. DNA for the CDR3: TGTGCCAGCATGAGCGGGAGGGCGGCAGATACGCAGTATTTT. Translation: CASMSGRAADTQYF.

V and J are TRBV2 and TRBJ1-1; TRBD1 aligns across 7 bases. The CDR3 consists of 13 residues. Germline CDR1 SNHLY, CDR2 FYNNEI. Germline trimming cut 6 bases from V and 1 base from J; bases unmatched to any gene: 2. The CDR3 loop reads CASSRDRNTEAFF. DNA for the CDR3: TGTGCCAGCAGCCGGGACAGGAACACTGAAGCTTTCTTT.

This clone has only a few counts. The sample contains more than one DNA sequence encoding this CDR3. The J gene is TRBJ2-1, the V gene TRBV7-9; TRBD1 might be the D (6 bases). The CDR3 is made up of 15 amino acids. Germline lookup yields CDR1 SEHNR and CDR2 FQNEAQ (reference sequence). The ends were cut back, 5 bases at V and 0 bases at J, with 11 bases in the middle. The CDR3 DNA reads as TGTGCCAGCAGCCCCAGGGGAAGCTCCTACAATGAGCAGTTCTTC. The encoded protein is CASSPRGSSYNEQFF.

The rearrangement joins TRBV27 to TRBJ1-1, with 10 bases that match TRBD1. Losses at the gene ends were 3 bases for V and 6 bases for J; bases not matched to a gene: 4. The CDR3 has 14 residues. Germline V gene lookup returns CDR1 MNHEY and CDR2 SMNVEV (reference sequence). The CDR3 reads CASSFRQGAAEAFF. CDR3 bases: TGTGCCAGCAGTTTTAGACAGGGGGCCGCTGAAGCTTTCTTT.

This chain joins TRBV4-1 and TRBJ2-2, with D possibly being TRBD2 (6 bases). CDR3 length: 15 amino acids. From germline, CDR1 is MGHRA and CDR2 YSYEKL. V lost 2 bases and J 7 bases, leaving 14 bases between the germline ends. DNA for the CDR3: TGCGCCAGCAGCCAACCTAGCGCCCCGGGCGGGGAGCTGTTTTTT. Its protein is CASSQPSAPGGELFF.

This chain connects TRBV5-1 to TRBJ1-2; TRBD1 agrees at 9 bases. V lost 3 bases, J lost 8 bases, and 8 bases stayed unmatched. This CDR3 has 14 residues. From germline, CDR1 is SGHRS and CDR2 YFSETQ. This CDR3 reads CASSSKQGAYGYTF. The CDR3 DNA sequence: TGCGCCAGCAGCTCGAAACAGGGGGCGTACGGCTACACCTTC.

The J gene is TRBJ2-7, the V gene TRBV5-6; 7 nucleotides line up with TRBD1. J was trimmed by 5 bases and V by 5 bases; bases with no gene match: 4. CDR1 is SGHDT and CDR2 is YYEEEE in the germline V gene. The CDR3 is 12 amino acids. CDR3 DNA sequence: TGTGCCAGCAGTACAGGGGACAACGAGCAGTACTTC. Protein product: CASSTGDNEQYF.

V and J are TRBV20-1 and TRBJ1-4, with TRBD1 matching over 7 bases. Germline trimming cut 5 bases from V and 8 bases from J; bases unmatched to any gene: 2. Germline lookup yields CDR1 DFQATT and CDR2 SNEGSKA (reference sequence). The CDR3 sequence is 11 residues long. CDR3 in amino acids: CSAETGEKLFF. The CDR3 nucleotides read TGCAGTGCTGAGACAGGGGAAAAACTGTTTTTT.

The count of this clone is one. The genes are TRBV29-1 and TRBJ2-1; a weak D match, TRBD2 (5 bases). V was cut by 7 bases and J by 7 bases, with 14 bases left in between. Germline V gene sequence: CDR1 SQVTM, CDR2 ANQGSEA. CDR3 length equals 12 residues. Here the CDR3 DNA reads TGCAGCGCAACGGCTTCGGGGAATGAGCAGTTCTTC. Translated, it gives CSATASGNEQFF.

The genes are TRBV28 and TRBJ1-5; D unclear. Trimming shortened V by 3 bases and J by 4 bases, and 10 bases separated the two germline ends. This CDR3 comprises 14 residues. Germline V gene sequence: CDR1 MDHEN, CDR2 SYDVKM. The CDR3 loop is CASSFRTGNQPQHF. For the CDR3, the DNA is TGTGCCAGCAGTTTTAGGACGGGAAATCAGCCCCAGCATTTT.

The rearrangement links TRBV20-1 to TRBJ2-1; 8 bases map to TRBD1. The CDR3 loop spans 11 amino acids. Germline trimming cut 7 bases from V and 4 bases from J; bases unmatched to any gene: 0. The germline V gene has CDR1 DFQATT and CDR2 SNEGSKA (reference sequence). The CDR3 loop reads CSGQGYNEQFF. DNA of the CDR3: TGCAGTGGACAGGGGTACAATGAGCAGTTCTTC.

In this sample, this clone turned up a few times. An end of the junction differs from the germline gene, which may be a read error. The J gene is TRBJ1-2, the V gene TRBV20-1; 8 bases match TRBD1. This CDR3 has 8 amino acids. Germline CDR1 is DFQATT and CDR2 is SNEGSKA (reference sequence). CDR3 nucleotide sequence: TGCAGTGCCACGGACAGGGCTTTC. It specifies CSATDRAF.

This clone was recorded once. The same CDR3 is also encoded by other DNA sequences in this sample. V usage is TRBV28 and J usage is TRBJ1-1, with D perhaps TRBD1 (6 bases). Germline V CDR1 and CDR2: MDHEN, SYDVKM. Trimming took 3 bases from V and 4 from J, leaving 6 bases between them. The CDR3 is 12 residues long. The CDR3 loop reads CASSFRGTEAFF. The CDR3 DNA is TGTGCCAGCAGTTTCAGGGGCACTGAAGCTTTCTTT.

The chain combines TRBV9 with TRBJ2-2; 7 nucleotides match TRBD1. The germline gives CDR1 SGDLS, CDR2 YYNGEE. Trimming cost V 4 bases and J 1 base; bases outside gene matches: 1. The length of the CDR3 is 14 residues. The CDR3 sequence is CASSSGGNTGELFF. Written as DNA, the CDR3 is TGTGCCAGCAGCTCAGGGGGGAACACCGGGGAGCTGTTTTTT.